The 22 T cell receptor beta chains below were found in one sample sequenced in a study of T cells after yellow fever vaccination. TCRdb processed the 5' RACE reads anew with MiXCR; each CDR3 protein has one entry. The repertoire holds 300,000 to 400,000 distinct CDR3 sequences, with approximately 8% as singletons. The starting material was PBMCs, obtained around 45 days after the first yellow fever vaccination. Receptor source: a man younger than 35 who received the YFV17D yellow fever vaccine.

This clonotype was recorded only once. The chain has TRBV19 and TRBJ2-1, with TRBD2 matching over 9 bases. From germline, CDR1 is LNHDA and CDR2 SQIVND (reference sequence). There are 17 residues in the CDR3. The V gene end was trimmed by 7 bases and the J gene end by 0 bases; junction bases not matched to a gene: 10. CDR3 protein: CASIGGGGQSSYNEQFF. DNA for the CDR3: TGTGCCAGTATAGGCGGGGGGGGACAGAGCTCCTACAATGAGCAGTTCTTC.

In its sample, this clonotype was seen a few times. This sequence joins TRBV20-1 and TRBJ2-7, with D possibly matching TRBD2 (5 bases). The CDR3 runs to 12 residues. V lost 6 bases to trimming and J lost 4 bases, with 13 bases between them. In germline, CDR1 is DFQATT, CDR2 SNEGSKA (reference sequence). The DNA for the CDR3 is TGCAGTGCCCTAAAGGGAGCTTACGAGCAGTACTTC. This gives the protein CSALKGAYEQYF.

V gene TRBV18 combines with J gene TRBJ1-1; no clear D. CDR3 length: 13 residues. Trimming took off 4 bases at V and 3 bases at J, with 9 bases between the two ends. The germline gives CDR1 KGHSH, CDR2 LQKENI. This CDR3 is CASSQNLDTEAFF. Written as DNA, the CDR3 is TGTGCCAGCTCACAAAACCTGGACACTGAAGCTTTCTTT.

This clonotype was counted at least ten times. The V gene is TRBV12-3 or TRBV12-4, the J gene TRBJ2-7; the D call may be TRBD1 or TRBD2 (6 bases each). The CDR3 loop spans 16 amino acids. Between the trimmed V and J ends, which lost 3 bases and 3 bases, there was a span of 18 bases. The CDR3 here is CASSLLEGVVIYEQYF. In nucleotides, the CDR3 is TGTGCCAGCAGTTTGTTGGAGGGGGTTGTTATCTACGAGCAGTACTTC.

A few counts support this clonotype. The V gene is TRBV5-1, the J gene TRBJ2-4, with D perhaps being TRBD1 or TRBD2 (5 bases each). Trimming cost V 5 bases and J 2 bases, with 14 bases left between them. The CDR3 contains 15 residues. From germline, CDR1 is SGHRS and CDR2 YFSETQ. The CDR3 bases are TGCGCCAGCAGAAGGGACGGTCTAACCAAAAACATTCAGTACTTC. It translates to CASRRDGLTKNIQYF.

The chain recombines TRBV2 with TRBJ2-3; D tentatively fits TRBD1 or TRBD2 (5 bases each). The CDR3 is 15 amino acids. Trimming cost V 4 bases and J 3 bases, with 14 bases left between them. Germline CDR1 is SNHLY and CDR2 is FYNNEI. As DNA, the CDR3 is TGTGCCAGCAGTGCCAGGGACCCCGTTACAGATACGCAGTATTTT. As protein: CASSARDPVTDTQYF.

This clonotype was counted many times. The chain carries TRBV7-9 and TRBJ1-1; D may be TRBD1 (5 bases). The CDR3 has 13 residues. Germline CDR1 SEHNR, CDR2 FQNEAQ (reference sequence). V shed 5 bases and J shed 6 bases, with 13 bases lying between them. The chain's CDR3 is CASSPLGGAEAFF. The CDR3 bases are TGTGCCAGCAGCCCCTTGGGGGGGGCTGAAGCTTTCTTT.

In its sample, this clonotype was seen many times. V gene TRBV5-5 combines with J gene TRBJ2-7, with a possible D match to TRBD2 (5 bases). V lost 6 bases to trimming and J lost 2 bases, with 12 bases between them. Germline lookup yields CDR1 SGHKS and CDR2 YYEKEE (reference sequence). This CDR3 is built from 13 residues. The CDR3 protein is CASTFGGAYEQYF. The CDR3 region has the DNA TGTGCCAGCACTTTCGGAGGAGCCTACGAGCAGTACTTC.

CDR3 sequence reads: CASWRAHGYTF. The DNA of the CDR3 is TGTGCCAGTTGGAGGGCGCATGGCTACACCTTC. The chain carries TRBV19 and TRBJ1-2; D is undetermined. V was shortened by 8 bases and J by 6 bases, with 10 bases between the two germline ends. CDR1 and CDR2 from the germline V gene are LNHDA and SQIVND (reference sequence). CDR3 size: 11 residues.

J is TRBJ1-1 and V is TRBV12-3 or TRBV12-4; no reliable D call. Trimming removed 3 bases at V and 0 bases at J, with 17 bases between. This CDR3 is built from 17 residues. The CDR3 bases are TGTGCCAGCAGTTTGGTGGCAAGTATTGACATGAACACTGAAGCTTTCTTT. Translated: CASSLVASIDMNTEAFF.

This clonotype was detected ten times or more. V usage is TRBV12-3 or TRBV12-4 and J usage is TRBJ1-6, with TRBD1 matching over 11 bases. V lost 6 bases to trimming and J lost 8 bases; unmatched junction nucleotides: 3. CDR3 size: 14 residues. The DNA for the CDR3 is TGTGCCAGCAGGGGGACAGGGGGATATTCACCCCTCCACTTT. The encoded protein is CASRGTGGYSPLHF.

This clonotype was detected only a few times. The rearrangement joins TRBV25-1 to TRBJ1-2; D unresolved. V gave up 2 bases and J gave up 7 bases, with 5 bases separating them. This CDR3 spans 11 amino acids. Germline lookup yields CDR1 MGHDK and CDR2 SYGVNS. The CDR3 DNA reads as TGTGCCAGCAGTGAACCCTCTGGCTACACCTTC. Residues: CASSEPSGYTF.

In its sample, this clonotype was seen many times. The V call is TRBV20-1, the J call TRBJ2-1; D remains ambiguous. V was clipped by 0 bases and J by 6 bases, with 12 bases between them. The CDR3 runs to 14 residues. CDR1 is DFQATT, CDR2 SNEGSKA, per germline (reference sequence). CDR3 sequence reads: CSARDSVRVNEQFF. The CDR3 DNA follows: TGCAGTGCTAGAGATTCGGTTCGGGTCAATGAGCAGTTCTTC.

The chain is built from TRBV30 and TRBJ2-3, with unresolved D. Trimming cost V 0 bases and J 7 bases, with 8 bases left between them. Germline V gene sequence: CDR1 GTSNPN, CDR2 SVGIG (reference sequence). The CDR3 is made up of 12 amino acids. The DNA of the CDR3 is TGTGCCTGGAGTGTCGGCGGCTATACGCAGTATTTT. This translates into CAWSVGGYTQYF.

This clonotype was seen only a few times. The chain recombines TRBV6-2 or TRBV6-3 with TRBJ2-6; D is possibly TRBD1 or TRBD2 (5 bases each). This CDR3 spans 21 amino acids. V was cut by 3 bases and J by 2 bases, with 26 bases left in between. Looked up from germline, CDR1 is MNHEY and CDR2 is SVGEGT. The CDR3 region has the DNA TGTGCCAGCAGTTATCCGTCATCCTCCCGGGACGCGTCGGCTGGGGCCAACGTCCTGACTTTC. Its translation: CASSYPSSSRDASAGANVLTF.

In this sample, this clonotype turned up many times. The rearrangement uses TRBV4-3 and TRBJ1-2; D gene unclear. Looked up from germline, CDR1 is LGHNA and CDR2 is YSLEER. This CDR3 contains 15 residues. Trimming left V 0 bases short and J 3 bases short, with 11 bases between. CDR3 sequence (DNA): TGCGCCAGCAGCCAAGATAGAGGCACATACTATGGCTACACCTTC. This encodes CASSQDRGTYYGYTF.

This chain uses TRBV6-2 or TRBV6-3 with TRBJ1-6; no firm D call. Germline V gene data show CDR1 as MNHEY and CDR2 as SVGEGT. This CDR3 is 10 amino acids long. Between the trimmed V and J ends, which lost 9 bases and 8 bases, there was a span of 5 bases. The CDR3: CARAYSPLHF. CDR3 bases: TGTGCCAGAGCTTATTCACCCCTCCACTTT.

This clonotype came up a few times. V and J are TRBV19 and TRBJ1-5, with TRBD1 as a possible D gene (5 bases). Germline CDR1 and CDR2: LNHDA and SQIVND (reference sequence). This CDR3 has 18 residues. V shed 4 bases and J shed 7 bases, with 26 bases lying between them. The CDR3 sequence: CASSRQMMAGAIDQPQHF. CDR3 in DNA: TGTGCCAGTAGTAGACAGATGATGGCCGGGGCCATAGACCAGCCCCAGCATTTT.

This clonotype was counted a few times. The chain carries TRBV15 and TRBJ1-1; D is ambiguous. The V gene lost 3 bases and the J gene lost 1 base, with 6 bases spanning the gap. Looked up from germline, CDR1 is LNHNV and CDR2 is YYDKDF (reference sequence). The CDR3 has 13 amino acids. CDR3 sequence: CATSRDENTEAFF. The CDR3 DNA follows: TGTGCCACCAGCAGGGATGAGAACACTGAAGCTTTCTTT.

This clonotype was counted a few times. This rearrangement joins TRBV29-1 to TRBJ2-5; no clear D. The CDR3 totals 16 residues. The V and J ends lost 3 bases and 4 bases respectively, with 21 bases between them. Germline CDR1 and CDR2: SQVTM and ANQGSEA. CDR3: CSVDKVAADLRETQYF. The CDR3 coding sequence is TGCAGCGTTGACAAGGTTGCGGCCGATCTTCGAGAGACCCAGTACTTC.

The sample holds a few counts of this clonotype. The genes are TRBV29-1 and TRBJ1-1; TRBD1 aligns across 8 bases. The CDR3 consists of 13 residues. Germline V CDR1 and CDR2: SQVTM, ANQGSEA. The V gene end was trimmed by 6 bases and the J gene end by 4 bases; junction bases not matched to a gene: 7. CDR3 protein: CSVKTDRATEAFF. The CDR3 nucleotides are TGCAGCGTAAAGACGGACAGGGCCACTGAAGCTTTCTTT.

This sequence joins TRBV7-9 and TRBJ2-2, with unresolved D. This CDR3 comprises 14 residues. V was clipped by 6 bases and J by 4 bases, with 12 bases between them. Germline-derived CDR1 and CDR2 are SEHNR and FQNEAQ (reference sequence). The CDR3 DNA sequence: TGTGCCAGCAGATTAAGGGTCGGCACCGGGGAGCTGTTTTTT. This translates into CASRLRVGTGELFF.